Below, one TCR beta chain is given with its context. Using immunoSEQ multiplex PCR, the repertoire was profiled, and TCRdb retains in-frame clones only, with some absent. The repertoire consists of about 46,000 clones, with over 75% occurring once and the leading ten covering 12%. This sample is part of a study of OX40 agonist ivuxolimab in advanced cancers. The overall study: Males comprised 82.7% of the group, whose mean age was approximately 60 years (range 23 to 79). Partial responses were achieved by three patients: one hepatocellular carcinoma, two cutaneous melanoma.

There are 13 residues in the CDR3. The germline V gene has CDR1 SQVTM and CDR2 ANQGSEA. V was shortened by 5 bases and J by 3 bases, with 13 bases between the two germline ends. The chain uses TRBV29-1 and TRBJ1-1; maybe TRBD1 (5 bases). This sample comprised CD4+ or CD8+ T cells sorted from blood, obtained in a trial of the OX40 agonist ivuxolimab. The clonotype was recovered from an adult with an advanced solid tumor such as melanoma, head and neck, liver or kidney cancer. The CDR3 sequence is CSVNWGLDTEAFF. Here the CDR3 DNA reads TGCAGCGTTAATTGGGGGTTAGACACTGAAGCTTTCTTT. The full variable domain, its missing parts supplied by reference TRBV29-1 and TRBJ1-1, is SAVISQKPSRDICQRGTSLTIQCQVDSQVTMMFWYRQQPGQSLTLIATANQGSEATYESGFVIDKFPISRPNLTFSTLTVSNMSPEDSSIYLCSVNWGLDTEAFFGQGTRLTVV.